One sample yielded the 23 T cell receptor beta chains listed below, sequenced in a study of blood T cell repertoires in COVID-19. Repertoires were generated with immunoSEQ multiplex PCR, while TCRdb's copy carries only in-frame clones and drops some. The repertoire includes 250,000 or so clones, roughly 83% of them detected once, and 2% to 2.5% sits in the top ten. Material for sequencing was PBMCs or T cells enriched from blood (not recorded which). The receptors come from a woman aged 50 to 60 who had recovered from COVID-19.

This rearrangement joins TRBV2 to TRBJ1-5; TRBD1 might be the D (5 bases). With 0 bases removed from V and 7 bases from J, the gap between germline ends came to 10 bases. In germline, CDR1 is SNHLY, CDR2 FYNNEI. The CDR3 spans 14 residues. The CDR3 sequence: CASSEASRAQPQHF. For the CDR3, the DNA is TGTGCCAGCAGTGAAGCGAGCAGGGCCCAGCCCCAGCATTTT.

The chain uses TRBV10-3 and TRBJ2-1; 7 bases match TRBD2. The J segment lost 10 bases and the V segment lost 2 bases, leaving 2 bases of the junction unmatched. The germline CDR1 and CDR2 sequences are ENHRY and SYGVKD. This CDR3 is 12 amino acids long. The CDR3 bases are TGTGCCATCAGTGAGGGGGGGGACGAGCAGTTCTTC. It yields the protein CAISEGGDEQFF.

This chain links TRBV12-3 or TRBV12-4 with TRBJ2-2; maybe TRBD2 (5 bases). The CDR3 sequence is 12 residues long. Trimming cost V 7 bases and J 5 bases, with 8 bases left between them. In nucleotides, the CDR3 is TGTGCCAGCACCCGAGGGACCGGGGAGCTGTTTTTT. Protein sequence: CASTRGTGELFF.

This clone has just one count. CDR3 sequence reads: CASSLTSGKGWGIHHEQFF. CDR3 in DNA: TGTGCCAGCAGTTTAACTAGCGGGAAAGGATGGGGAATACACCATGAGCAGTTCTTC. The V and J genes are TRBV28 and TRBJ2-1, with 10 bases fitting TRBD2. CDR1 and CDR2 (germline): MDHEN, SYDVKM. This CDR3 comprises 19 residues. V shed 2 bases, J shed 8 bases, and the junction held 18 bases outside the gene matches.

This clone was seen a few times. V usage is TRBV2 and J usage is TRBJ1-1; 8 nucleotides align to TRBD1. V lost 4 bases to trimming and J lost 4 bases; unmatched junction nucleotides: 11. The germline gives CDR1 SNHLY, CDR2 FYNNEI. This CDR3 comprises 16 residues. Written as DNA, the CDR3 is TGTGCCAGCAGTGGACGGAGACAGGGGAAGGGCACTGAAGCTTTCTTT. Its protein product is CASSGRRQGKGTEAFF.

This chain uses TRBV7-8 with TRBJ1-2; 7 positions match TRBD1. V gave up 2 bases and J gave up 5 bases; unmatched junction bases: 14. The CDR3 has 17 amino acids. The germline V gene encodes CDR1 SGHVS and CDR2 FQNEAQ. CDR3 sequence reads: CASSLREGQNKYYGYTF. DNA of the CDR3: TGTGCCAGCAGCTTACGAGAGGGACAGAATAAATATTATGGCTACACCTTC.

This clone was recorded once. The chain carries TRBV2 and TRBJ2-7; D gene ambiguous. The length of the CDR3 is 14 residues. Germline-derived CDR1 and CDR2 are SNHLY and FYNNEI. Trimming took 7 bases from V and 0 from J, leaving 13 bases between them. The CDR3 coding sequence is TGTGCCAGCAAGAGAGATTCGAGCTCCTACGAGCAGTACTTC. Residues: CASKRDSSSYEQYF.

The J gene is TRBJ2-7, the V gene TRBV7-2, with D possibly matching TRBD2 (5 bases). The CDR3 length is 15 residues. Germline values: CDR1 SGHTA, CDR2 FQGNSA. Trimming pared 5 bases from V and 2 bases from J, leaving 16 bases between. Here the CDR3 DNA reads TGTGCCAGCAGCCAGAATCAAGGAGGTCCCTACGAGCAGTACTTC. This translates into CASSQNQGGPYEQYF.

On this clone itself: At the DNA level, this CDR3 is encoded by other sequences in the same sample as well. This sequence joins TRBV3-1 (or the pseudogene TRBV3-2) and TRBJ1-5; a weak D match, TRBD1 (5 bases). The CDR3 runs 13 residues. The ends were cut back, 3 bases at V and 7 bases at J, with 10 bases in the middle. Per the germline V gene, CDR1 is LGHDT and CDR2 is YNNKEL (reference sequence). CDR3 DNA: TGTGCCAGCAGCCAGGGACTGAGGCAGCCCCAGCATTTT. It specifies CASSQGLRQPQHF.

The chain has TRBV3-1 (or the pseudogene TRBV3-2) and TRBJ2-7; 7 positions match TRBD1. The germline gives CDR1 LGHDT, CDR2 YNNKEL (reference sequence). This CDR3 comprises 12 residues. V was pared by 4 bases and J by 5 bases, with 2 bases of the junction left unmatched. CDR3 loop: CASSPGGHEQYF. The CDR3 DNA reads TGTGCCAGCAGCCCAGGGGGTCACGAGCAGTACTTC.

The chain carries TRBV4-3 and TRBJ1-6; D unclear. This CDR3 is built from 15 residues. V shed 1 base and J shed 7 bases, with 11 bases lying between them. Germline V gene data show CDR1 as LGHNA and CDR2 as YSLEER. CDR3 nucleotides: TGCGCCAGCAGCCAAGGGGCAGGCCCCAATTCACCCCTCCACTTT. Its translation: CASSQGAGPNSPLHF.

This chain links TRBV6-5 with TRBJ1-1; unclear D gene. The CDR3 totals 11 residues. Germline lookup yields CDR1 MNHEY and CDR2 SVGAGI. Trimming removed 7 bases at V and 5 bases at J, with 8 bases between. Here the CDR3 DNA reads TGTGCCAGCACCCGGGGAACTGAAGCTTTCTTT. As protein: CASTRGTEAFF.

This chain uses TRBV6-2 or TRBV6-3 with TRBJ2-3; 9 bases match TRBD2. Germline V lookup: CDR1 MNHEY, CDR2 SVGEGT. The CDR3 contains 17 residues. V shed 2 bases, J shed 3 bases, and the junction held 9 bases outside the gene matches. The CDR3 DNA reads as TGTGCCAGCAGTTACATCGGGGCGGGGGGGCCGACAGATACGCAGTATTTT. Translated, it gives CASSYIGAGGPTDTQYF.

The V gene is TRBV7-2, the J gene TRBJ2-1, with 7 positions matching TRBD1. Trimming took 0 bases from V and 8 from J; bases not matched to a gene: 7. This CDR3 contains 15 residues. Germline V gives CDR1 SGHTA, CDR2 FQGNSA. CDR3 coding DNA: TGTGCCAGCAGCTTAGCGCGACAGGGATACGATGAGCAGTTCTTC. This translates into CASSLARQGYDEQFF.

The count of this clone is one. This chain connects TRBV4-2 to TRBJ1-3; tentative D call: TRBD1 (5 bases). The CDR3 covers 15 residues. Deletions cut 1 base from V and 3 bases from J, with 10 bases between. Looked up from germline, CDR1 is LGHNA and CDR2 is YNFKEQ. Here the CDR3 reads CASSQVGGVGNTIYF. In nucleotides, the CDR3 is TGTGCCAGCAGCCAAGTCGGAGGGGTTGGAAACACCATATATTTT.

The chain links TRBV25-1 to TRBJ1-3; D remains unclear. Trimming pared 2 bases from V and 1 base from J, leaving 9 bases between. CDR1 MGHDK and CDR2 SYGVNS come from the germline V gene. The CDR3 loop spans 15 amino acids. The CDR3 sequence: CASSEPGDSGNTIYF. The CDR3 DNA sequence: TGTGCCAGCAGTGAACCTGGAGATTCTGGAAACACCATATATTTT.

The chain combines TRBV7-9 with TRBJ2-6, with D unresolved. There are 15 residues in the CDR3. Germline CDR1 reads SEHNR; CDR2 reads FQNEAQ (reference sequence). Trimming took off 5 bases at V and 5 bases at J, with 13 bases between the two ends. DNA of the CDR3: TGTGCCAGCAGCACCAGAGGCCTCTGGGCCAACGTCCTGACTTTC. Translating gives CASSTRGLWANVLTF. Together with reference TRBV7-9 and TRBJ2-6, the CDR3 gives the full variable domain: DTGVSQNPRHKITKRGQNVTFRCDPISEHNRLYWYRQTLGQGPEFLTYFQNEAQLEKSRLLSDRFSAERPKGSFSTLEIQRTEQGDSAMYLCASSTRGLWANVLTFGAGSRLTVL.

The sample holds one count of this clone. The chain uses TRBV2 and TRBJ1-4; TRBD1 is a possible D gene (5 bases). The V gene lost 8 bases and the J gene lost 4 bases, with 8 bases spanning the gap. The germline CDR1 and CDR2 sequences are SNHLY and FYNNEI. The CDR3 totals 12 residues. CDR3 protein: CASDDSNEKLFF. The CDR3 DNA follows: TGTGCCAGCGACGACAGTAATGAAAAACTGTTTTTT.

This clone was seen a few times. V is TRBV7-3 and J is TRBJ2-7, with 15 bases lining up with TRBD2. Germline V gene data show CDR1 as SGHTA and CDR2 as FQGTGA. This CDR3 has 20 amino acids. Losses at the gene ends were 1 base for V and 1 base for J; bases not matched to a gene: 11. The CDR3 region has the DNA TGTGCCAGCAGCTTAAGAGTTAGGGGACTAGCGGGAGGTCGTTCCTACGAGCAGTACTTC. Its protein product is CASSLRVRGLAGGRSYEQYF.

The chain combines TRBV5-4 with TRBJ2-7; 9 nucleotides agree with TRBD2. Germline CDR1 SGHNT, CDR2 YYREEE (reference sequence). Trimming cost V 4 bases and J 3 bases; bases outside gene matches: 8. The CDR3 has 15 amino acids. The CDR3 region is CASSSTSGWVYEQYF. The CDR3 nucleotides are TGTGCCAGCAGCAGTACTAGCGGGTGGGTCTACGAGCAGTACTTC.

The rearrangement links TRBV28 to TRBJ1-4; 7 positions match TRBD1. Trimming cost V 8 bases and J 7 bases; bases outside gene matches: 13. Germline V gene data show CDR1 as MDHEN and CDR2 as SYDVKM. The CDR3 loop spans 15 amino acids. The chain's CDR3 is CASGYNRGRGEKLFF. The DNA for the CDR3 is TGTGCCAGCGGTTACAACAGGGGCAGGGGTGAAAAACTGTTTTTT. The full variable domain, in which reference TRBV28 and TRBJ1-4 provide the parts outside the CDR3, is DVKVTQSSRYLVKRTGEKVFLECVQDMDHENMFWYRQDPGLGLRLIYFSYDVKMKEKGDIPEGYSVSREKKERFSLILESASTNQTSMYLCASGYNRGRGEKLFFGSGTQLSVL.

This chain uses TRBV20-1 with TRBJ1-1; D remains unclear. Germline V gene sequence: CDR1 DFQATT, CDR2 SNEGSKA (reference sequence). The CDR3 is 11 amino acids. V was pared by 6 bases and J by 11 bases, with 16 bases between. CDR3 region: CSAKNPSRAFF. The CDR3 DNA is TGCAGTGCAAAGAACCCCTCGAGGGCTTTCTTT.

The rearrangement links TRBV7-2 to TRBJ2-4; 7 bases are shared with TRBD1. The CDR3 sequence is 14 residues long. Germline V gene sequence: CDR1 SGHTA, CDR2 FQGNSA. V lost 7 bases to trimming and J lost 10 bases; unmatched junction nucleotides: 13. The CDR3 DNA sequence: TGTGCCAGCACCGGAGACAGGGAAGGGTGGATTCAGTACTTC. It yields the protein CASTGDREGWIQYF.